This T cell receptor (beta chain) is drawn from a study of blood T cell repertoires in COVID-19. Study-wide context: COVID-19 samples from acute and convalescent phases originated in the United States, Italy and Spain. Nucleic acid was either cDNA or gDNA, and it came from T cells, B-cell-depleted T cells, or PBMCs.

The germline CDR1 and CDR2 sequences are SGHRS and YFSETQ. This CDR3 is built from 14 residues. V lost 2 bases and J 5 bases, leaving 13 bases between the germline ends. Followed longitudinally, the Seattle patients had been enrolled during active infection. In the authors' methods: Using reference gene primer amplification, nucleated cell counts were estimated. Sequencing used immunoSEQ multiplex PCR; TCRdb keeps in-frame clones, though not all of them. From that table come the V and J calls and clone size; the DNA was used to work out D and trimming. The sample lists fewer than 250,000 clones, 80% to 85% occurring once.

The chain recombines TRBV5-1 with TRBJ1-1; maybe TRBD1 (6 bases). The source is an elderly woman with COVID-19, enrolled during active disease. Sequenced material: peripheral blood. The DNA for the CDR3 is TGCGCCAGCAGCTTATGGGGCCAGGGGACTGAAGCTTTCTTT. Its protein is CASSLWGQGTEAFF.